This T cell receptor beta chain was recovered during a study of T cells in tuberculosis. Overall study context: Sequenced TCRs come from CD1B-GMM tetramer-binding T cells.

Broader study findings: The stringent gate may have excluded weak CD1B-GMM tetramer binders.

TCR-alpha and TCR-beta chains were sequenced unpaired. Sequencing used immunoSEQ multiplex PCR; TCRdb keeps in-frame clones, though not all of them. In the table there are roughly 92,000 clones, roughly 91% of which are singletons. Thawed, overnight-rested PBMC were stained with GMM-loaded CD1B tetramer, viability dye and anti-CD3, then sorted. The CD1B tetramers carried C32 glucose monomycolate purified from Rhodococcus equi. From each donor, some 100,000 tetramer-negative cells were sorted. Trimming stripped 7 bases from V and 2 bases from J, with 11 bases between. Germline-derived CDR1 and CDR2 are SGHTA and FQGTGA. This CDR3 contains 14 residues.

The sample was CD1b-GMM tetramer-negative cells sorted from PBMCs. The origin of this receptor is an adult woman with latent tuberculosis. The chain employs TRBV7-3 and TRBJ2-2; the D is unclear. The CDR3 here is CASTTNPNTGELFF. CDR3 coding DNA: TGTGCCAGCACCACAAATCCAAACACCGGGGAGCTGTTTTTT.